The rows below give T cell receptor beta chains drawn from one sample of a study of T cell repertoires in cytomegalovirus infection. TCRdb independently ran MiXCR on the reads; one entry per CDR3 protein. Among approximately 630,000 distinct CDR3 sequences listed, 24% were seen once. Sequenced input: CD8+ T cells from PBMCs. The receptors originated from a human donor in good health (CMV status not recorded). Some clones in this sample may be carry-over from other donors' samples. CDR3s include the opening cysteine and the closing phenylalanine or tryptophan. Each record gives: V gene, clone size, J gene, CDR3 length, D gene, CDR3 protein, CDR3 DNA. The D gene is left open where the match is weak. Clone size, where shown, is once, few, many, or a class for clones that have expanded.

>TRBV29-1|many|TRBJ1-1|15|TRBD1
CSGRTGGLVNTEAFF
TGCAGCGGAAGGACAGGGGGCTTGGTGAACACTGAAGCTTTCTTT
>TRBV20-1|few|TRBJ2-7|16|NA
CSARDYRQMISYEQYF
TGCAGTGCTAGAGATTATCGGCAGATGATCTCCTACGAGCAGTACTTC
>TRBV5-1|NA|TRBJ2-2|18|TRBD2
CASSLRIRAGVNTGELFF
TGCGCCAGCAGCTTGCGAATCAGAGCGGGGGTGAACACCGGGGAGCTGTTTTTT
>TRBV14|NA|TRBJ2-7|12|NA
CASSHVPYEQYF
TGTGCCAGCAGCCACGTACCATACGAGCAGTACTTC
>TRBV5-5|few|TRBJ2-2|13|NA
CASSLPGDGELFF
TGTGCCAGCAGCTTGCCCGGGGACGGGGAGCTGTTTTTT
>TRBV7-9|NA|TRBJ1-3|14|NA
CASSSQPGRNTIYF
TGTGCCAGCAGCTCCCAGCCGGGAAGAAACACCATATATTTT
>TRBV29-1|NA|TRBJ2-7|14|NA
CSALTVISSYEQYF
TGCAGCGCCTTGACAGTCATTAGCTCCTACGAGCAGTACTTC
>TRBV9|few|TRBJ2-5|15|TRBD2
CASSAPTSGQETQYF
TGTGCCAGCAGCGCCCCGACTAGCGGGCAAGAGACCCAGTACTTC
>TRBV14|NA|TRBJ2-5|15|NA
CASSQVPMGAETQYF
TGTGCCAGCAGCCAAGTTCCGATGGGGGCAGAGACCCAGTACTTC
>TRBV6-6|NA|TRBJ2-2|15|NA
CASRLVWGDTGELFF
TGTGCCAGCAGACTTGTGTGGGGAGACACCGGGGAGCTGTTTTTT
>TRBV7-8|many|TRBJ1-1|12|NA
CASSFEGFEAFF
TGTGCCAGCAGCTTTGAGGGATTTGAAGCTTTCTTT